This TCR beta chain was identified in a study of OX40 agonist ivuxolimab in advanced cancers. A note on the overall study: The costimulatory receptor OX40 (CD134) was targeted by ivuxolimab, a fully human IgG2 agonistic monoclonal antibody. Of the approximately 54 patients in dose escalation, about 20 had hepatocellular carcinoma, around 15 had melanoma, 9 had renal cell carcinoma and 9 had head and neck cancer. Prior anti-PD-1, anti-PD-L1 or anti-CTLA-4 therapy was permitted, and checkpoint inhibitors had been received by 30% to 40% of dose-escalation patients. The purpose of peripheral TCRbeta sequencing was to test whether ivuxolimab changed TCR sequence diversity and led to clonal T-cell expansion. The paper covers the monotherapy dose-escalation part of the phase I ivuxolimab trial, which included N = 52 patients. Three dose-escalation patients achieved partial responses, one with hepatocellular carcinoma and two with cutaneous melanoma. Intravenous ivuxolimab was administered to patients every 2 weeks at six dose levels: 0.01, 0.1, 0.3, 1.5, 3 and 10 mg/kg. In the dose-escalation cohort, nearly 85% of patients were male, and the mean age was around 60 years with a range of roughly 20 to 79.

General findings and caveats noted by the study authors: Low levels of normalized T-cell clonal expansion were also seen in some patients who did not respond. At doses of 0.1 to 3.0 mg/kg, clonal expansion of both CD4+ and CD8+ blood T cells was observed from baseline to week 6. In the 0.1-3.0 mg/kg groups, partial responders had among the lowest normalized peripheral clonal expansion, particularly in CD8+ T cells. Which antigens the clonally expanded peripheral T cells were specific for was not determined. After ivuxolimab, CD8+ T cells had more expanded clones than CD4+ T cells on average.

Notes on this clone: Its antigen target is currently unknown. No base quality values were provided; no much bigger clone lies one nucleotide off.

Sequences SGDLS (CDR1) and YYNGEE (CDR2) are obtained from the germline V gene. Counted from cysteine to phenylalanine, this CDR3 has 11 amino acids. Only the CDR3 part of the read is kept: 33 bases, read in frame from the first base. V was cut back by 7 bases and J by 7 bases, leaving a gap of 10 bases between them. Genomic DNA was extracted from sorted cells for sequencing of the TCRbeta CDR3 region. The immunoSEQ Assay was used to sequence the TCRbeta CDR3 regions. TCRdb took over this immuneACCESS table, retaining in-frame rearrangements with V and J assigned. Such tables are incomplete; in checked studies, under half of the missing clones stem from an unresolved V gene, and the remainder is unexplained. Across this sample there are about 150,000 clones, with 94% seen only once. The ten largest clones represent about 0.3% of the sample. The trial excluded patients who had a history of autoimmune disease or who were on systemic immunosuppression. In every dose cohort, peripheral blood was drawn for TCR sequencing at baseline, cycle 4 day 1, and cycle 7 day 1. The samples were drawn from a first-in-human, open-label, multicenter phase I dose-escalation trial of ivuxolimab. Adults with locally advanced or metastatic melanoma, renal cell carcinoma, hepatocellular carcinoma or head and neck squamous cell carcinoma were enrolled in the trial. Before TCR sequencing, CD4+ and CD8+ T cells were separately sorted from peripheral blood.

This receptor was obtained from an adult with an advanced solid tumor such as melanoma, head and neck, liver or kidney cancer. The sequencing here drew on CD4+ or CD8+ T cells sorted from blood, taken in a trial of the OX40 agonist ivuxolimab. The sequence joins TRBV9 to TRBJ2-3; the D gene assignment is ambiguous. The DNA sequence is TGTGCCAGCTCCAAGCTGAATACGCAGTATTTT. Its protein product is CASSKLNTQYF.